This TCR beta chain came from a study of shared clonotypes between healthy human individuals. Study-level results: Deeper or shallower sequencing was expected to change how clonotypes are shared among donors. The sharing of about 5% of naive CD4 clonotypes was seen across several donors. Estimated richness values were generally larger in naive subsets than in memory subsets.

The naive CD8 fraction comprised CD45RO-negative cells positively selected for CCR7 and excluded terminally differentiated effector memory CD45RA+ cells. About this clone: Its antigen remains unidentified.

The assay was immunoSEQ multiplex PCR, and TCRdb's table has in-frame clones only and misses some. The sample contains more than 500,000 clones, approximately 95% of which appear only once. Germline loops: CDR1 SGHAT, CDR2 FQNNGV. The CDR3 totals 16 residues. V lost 0 bases, J lost 4 bases, and 15 bases lay in between. The V and J genes are TRBV11-2 and TRBJ1-1; D is perhaps TRBD1 (5 bases). The TCR originated in a woman in her 30s in good health. The sequenced sample consisted of naive CD8+ T cells sorted from blood. The DNA of the CDR3 is TGTGCCAGCAGCTTAGAGGGCCTGGTGGGGCGCACTGAAGCTTTCTTT. Its protein is CASSLEGLVGRTEAFF.